The T cell receptor beta chain under discussion was sequenced for a study of technical replicates of blood from a handful of donors. V was shortened by 4 bases and J by 3 bases, with 14 bases between the two germline ends. CDR3 length equals 14 residues. CDR1 is SGHRS, CDR2 YFSETQ, per germline. Measured with immunoSEQ multiplex PCR; TCRdb has only the in-frame clones, and not every one. In the table there are approximately 50,000 clones, around 83% of which are singletons. This TCR was recovered from a human donor in good health. Some clones in this sample may be carry-over from other donors' samples. The specimen was PBMCs. This sequence joins TRBV5-1 and TRBJ2-7; D unclear. For the CDR3, the DNA is TGCGCCAGCAGCCTGGGGTCCCCGGTCTACGAGCAGTACTTC. The encoded protein is CASSLGSPVYEQYF. The variable domain in full, completed from reference TRBV5-1 and TRBJ2-7, reads KAGVTQTPRYLIKTRGQQVTLSCSPISGHRSVSWYQQTPGQGLQFLFEYFSETQRNKGNFPGRFSGRQFSNSRSEMNVSTLELGDSALYLCASSLGSPVYEQYFGPGTRLTVT.